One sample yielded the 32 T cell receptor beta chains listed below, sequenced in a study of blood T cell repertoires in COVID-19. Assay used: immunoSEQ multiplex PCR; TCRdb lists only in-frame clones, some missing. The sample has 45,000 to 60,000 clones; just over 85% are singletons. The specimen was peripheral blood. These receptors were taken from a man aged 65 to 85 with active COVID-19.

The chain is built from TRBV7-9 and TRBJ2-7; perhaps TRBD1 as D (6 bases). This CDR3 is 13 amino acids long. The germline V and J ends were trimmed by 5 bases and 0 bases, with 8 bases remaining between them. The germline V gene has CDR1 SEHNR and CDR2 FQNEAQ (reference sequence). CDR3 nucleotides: TGTGCCAGCAGCCCCAGGGGCTCCTACGAGCAGTACTTC. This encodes CASSPRGSYEQYF. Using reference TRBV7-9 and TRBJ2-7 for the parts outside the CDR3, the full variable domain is DTGVSQNPRHKITKRGQNVTFRCDPISEHNRLYWYRQTLGQGPEFLTYFQNEAQLEKSRLLSDRFSAERPKGSFSTLEIQRTEQGDSAMYLCASSPRGSYEQYFGPGTRLTVT.

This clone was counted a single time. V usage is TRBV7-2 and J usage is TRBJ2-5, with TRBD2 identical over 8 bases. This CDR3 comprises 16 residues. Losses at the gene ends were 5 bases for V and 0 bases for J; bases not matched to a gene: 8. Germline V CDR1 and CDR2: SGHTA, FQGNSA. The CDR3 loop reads CASSRSGGPYQETQYF. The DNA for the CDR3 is TGTGCCAGCAGCAGGAGCGGGGGTCCGTACCAAGAGACCCAGTACTTC. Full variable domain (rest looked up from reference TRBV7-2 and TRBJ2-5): GAGVSQSPSNKVTEKGKDVELRCDPISGHTALYWYRQSLGQGLEFLIYFQGNSAPDKSGLPSDRFSAERTGGSVSTLTIQRTQQEDSAVYLCASSRSGGPYQETQYFGPGTRLLVL.

Here the CDR3 reads CSVEDQEGAAYEQYF. The CDR3 region has the DNA TGCAGCGTTGAAGATCAGGAGGGGGCGGCCTACGAGCAGTACTTC. The rearrangement links TRBV29-1 to TRBJ2-7; D is perhaps TRBD1 (7 bases). Germline V CDR1 and CDR2: SQVTM, ANQGSEA. V was cut by 0 bases and J by 2 bases, with 14 bases left in between. The CDR3 length is 15 residues.

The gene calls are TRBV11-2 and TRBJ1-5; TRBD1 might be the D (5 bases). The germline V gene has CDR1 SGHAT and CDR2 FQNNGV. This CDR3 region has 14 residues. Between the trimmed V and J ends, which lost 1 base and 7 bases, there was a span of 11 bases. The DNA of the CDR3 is TGTGCCAGCAGCTTAGGGGTGTGGGGCCAGCCCCAGCATTTT. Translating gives CASSLGVWGQPQHF.

The CDR3 loop reads CASSRFRETQYF. Here the CDR3 DNA reads TGTGCCAGCAGCCGGTTTCGGGAGACCCAGTACTTC. The rearrangement joins TRBV6-2 or TRBV6-3 to TRBJ2-5, with D hard to call. Germline CDR1 MNHEY, CDR2 SVGEGT. V dropped 6 bases and J dropped 5 bases, with 10 bases sitting between them. The CDR3 runs to 12 residues.

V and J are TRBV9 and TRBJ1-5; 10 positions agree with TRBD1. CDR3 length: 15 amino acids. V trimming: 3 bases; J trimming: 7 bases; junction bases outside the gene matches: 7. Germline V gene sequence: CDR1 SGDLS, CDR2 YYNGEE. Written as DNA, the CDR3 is TGTGCCAGCAGCGCGACAGGGGGCACAGGACAGCCCCAGCATTTT. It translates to CASSATGGTGQPQHF.

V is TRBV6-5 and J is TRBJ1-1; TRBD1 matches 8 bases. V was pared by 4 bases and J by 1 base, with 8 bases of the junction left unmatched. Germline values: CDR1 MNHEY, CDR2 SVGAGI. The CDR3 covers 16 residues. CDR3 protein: CASSFLPGQANTEAFF. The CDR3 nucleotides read TGTGCCAGCAGTTTCCTCCCGGGACAGGCGAACACTGAAGCTTTCTTT.

The DNA of the CDR3 is TGTGCCAGCAGCCCGGACAGTTATGGCTACACCTTC. Its protein product is CASSPDSYGYTF. This rearrangement joins TRBV5-6 to TRBJ1-2; TRBD1 is a possible D gene (6 bases). With 4 bases removed from V and 5 bases from J, the gap between germline ends came to 9 bases. Per the germline V gene, CDR1 is SGHDT and CDR2 is YYEEEE. The CDR3 length is 12 residues.

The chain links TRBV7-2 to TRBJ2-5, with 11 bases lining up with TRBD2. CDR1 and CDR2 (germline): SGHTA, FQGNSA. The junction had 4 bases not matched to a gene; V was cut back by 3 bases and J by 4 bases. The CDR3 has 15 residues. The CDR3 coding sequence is TGTGCCAGCAGCTTTAGCGGGGGGGCCGGAGAGACCCAGTACTTC. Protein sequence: CASSFSGGAGETQYF.

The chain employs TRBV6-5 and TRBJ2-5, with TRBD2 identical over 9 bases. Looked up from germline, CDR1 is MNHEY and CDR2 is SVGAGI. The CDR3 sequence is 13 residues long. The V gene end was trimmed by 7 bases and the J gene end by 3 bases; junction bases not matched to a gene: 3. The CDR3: CASTLAGEETQYF. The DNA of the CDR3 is TGTGCCAGCACCTTAGCGGGGGAAGAGACCCAGTACTTC.

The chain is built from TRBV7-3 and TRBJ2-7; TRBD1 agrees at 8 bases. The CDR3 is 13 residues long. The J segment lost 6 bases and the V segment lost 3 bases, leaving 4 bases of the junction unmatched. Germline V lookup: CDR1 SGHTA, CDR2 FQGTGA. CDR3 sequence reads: CASSFNTGGEQYF. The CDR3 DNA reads TGTGCCAGCAGCTTCAATACAGGGGGCGAGCAGTACTTC.

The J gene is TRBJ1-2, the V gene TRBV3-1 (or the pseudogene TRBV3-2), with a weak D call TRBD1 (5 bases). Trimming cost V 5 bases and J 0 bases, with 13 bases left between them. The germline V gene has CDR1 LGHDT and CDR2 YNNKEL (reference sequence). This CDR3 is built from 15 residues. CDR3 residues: CASSYATGSNYGYTF. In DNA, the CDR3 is TGTGCCAGCAGCTACGCAACAGGCTCTAACTATGGCTACACCTTC.

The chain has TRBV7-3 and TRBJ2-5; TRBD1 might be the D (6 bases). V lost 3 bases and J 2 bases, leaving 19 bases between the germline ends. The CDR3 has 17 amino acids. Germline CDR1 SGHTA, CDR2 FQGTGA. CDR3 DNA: TGTGCCAGCAGCTTGATTTGGACAGCAGTAGATCAAGAGACCCAGTACTTC. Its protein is CASSLIWTAVDQETQYF.

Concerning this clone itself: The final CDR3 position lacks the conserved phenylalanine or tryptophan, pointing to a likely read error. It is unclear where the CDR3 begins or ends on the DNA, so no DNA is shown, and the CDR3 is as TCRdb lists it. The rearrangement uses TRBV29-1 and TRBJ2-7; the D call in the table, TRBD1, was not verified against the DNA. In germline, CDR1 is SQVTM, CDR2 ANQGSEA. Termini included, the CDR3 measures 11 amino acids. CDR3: CSVETGTGVKL.

CDR3 residues: CSAGTGGEQYF. In DNA, the CDR3 is TGCAGCGCCGGGACAGGGGGCGAGCAGTACTTC. V and J are TRBV29-1 and TRBJ2-7, with 11 bases that match TRBD1. Germline CDR1 reads SQVTM; CDR2 reads ANQGSEA. The CDR3 is 11 amino acids. V gave up 7 bases and J gave up 6 bases; unmatched junction bases: 2.

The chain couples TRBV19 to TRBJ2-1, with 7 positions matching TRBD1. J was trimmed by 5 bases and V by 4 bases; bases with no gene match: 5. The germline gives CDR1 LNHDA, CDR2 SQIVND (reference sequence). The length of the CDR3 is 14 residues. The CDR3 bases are TGTGCCAGTAGTAGCCGGGACAGAAACAATGAGCAGTTCTTC. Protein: CASSSRDRNNEQFF.

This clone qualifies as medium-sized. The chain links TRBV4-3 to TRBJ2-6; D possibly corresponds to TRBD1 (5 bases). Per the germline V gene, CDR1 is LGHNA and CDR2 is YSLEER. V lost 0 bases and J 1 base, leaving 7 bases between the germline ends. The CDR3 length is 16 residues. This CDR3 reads CASSQDQGSGANVLTF. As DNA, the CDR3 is TGCGCCAGCAGCCAAGATCAGGGTTCTGGGGCCAACGTCCTGACTTTC.

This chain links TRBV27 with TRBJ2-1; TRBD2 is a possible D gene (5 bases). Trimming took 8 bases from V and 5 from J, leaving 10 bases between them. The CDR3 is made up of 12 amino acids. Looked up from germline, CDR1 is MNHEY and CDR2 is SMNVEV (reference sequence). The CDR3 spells CASVKEDNEQFF. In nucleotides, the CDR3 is TGTGCCAGCGTCAAGGAGGACAATGAGCAGTTCTTC.

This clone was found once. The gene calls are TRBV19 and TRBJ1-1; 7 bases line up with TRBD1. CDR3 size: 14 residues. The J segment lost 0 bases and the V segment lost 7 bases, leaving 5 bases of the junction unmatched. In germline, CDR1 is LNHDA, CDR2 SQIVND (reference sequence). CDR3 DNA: TGTGCCAGTAAAAGAGGGGGCATGAACACTGAAGCTTTCTTT. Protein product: CASKRGGMNTEAFF.

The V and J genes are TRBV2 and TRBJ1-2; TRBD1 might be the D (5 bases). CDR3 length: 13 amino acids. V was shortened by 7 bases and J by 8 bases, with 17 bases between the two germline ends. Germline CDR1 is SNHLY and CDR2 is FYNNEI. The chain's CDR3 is CASNGAQGYGYTF. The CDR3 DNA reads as TGTGCCAGCAACGGAGCCCAGGGTTACGGCTACACCTTC. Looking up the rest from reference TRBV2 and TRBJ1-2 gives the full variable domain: EPEVTQTPSHQVTQMGQEVILRCVPISNHLYFYWYRQILGQKVEFLVSFYNNEISEKSEIFDDQFSVERPDGSNFTLKIRSTKLEDSAMYFCASNGAQGYGYTFGSGTRLTVV.

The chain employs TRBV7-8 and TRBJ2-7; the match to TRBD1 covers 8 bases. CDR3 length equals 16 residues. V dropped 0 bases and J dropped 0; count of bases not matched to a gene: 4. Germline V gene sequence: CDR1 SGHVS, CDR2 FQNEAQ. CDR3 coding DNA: TGTGCCAGCAGCTTAGCCCGGGACAGGAGCTCCTACGAGCAGTACTTC. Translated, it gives CASSLARDRSSYEQYF.

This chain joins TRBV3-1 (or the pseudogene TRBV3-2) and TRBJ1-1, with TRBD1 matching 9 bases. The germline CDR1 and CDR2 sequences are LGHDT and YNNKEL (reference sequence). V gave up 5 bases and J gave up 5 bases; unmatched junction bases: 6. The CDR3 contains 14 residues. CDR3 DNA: TGTGCCAGCAGCAGACAGGGGGTCGAAACTGAAGCTTTCTTT. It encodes CASSRQGVETEAFF.

The CDR3 spells CASGLGRAISYEQYF. For the CDR3, the DNA is TGTGCTAGTGGTTTGGGGCGGGCGATATCCTACGAGCAGTACTTC. J is TRBJ2-7 and V is TRBV12-5; D may be TRBD2 (5 bases). The germline gives CDR1 LGHNT, CDR2 FRNRAP. The CDR3 length is 15 residues. The V and J ends lost 1 base and 1 base respectively, with 11 bases between them.

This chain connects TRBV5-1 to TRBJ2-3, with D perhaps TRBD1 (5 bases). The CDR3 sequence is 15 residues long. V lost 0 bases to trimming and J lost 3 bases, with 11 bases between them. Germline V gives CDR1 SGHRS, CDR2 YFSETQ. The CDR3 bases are TGCGCCAGCAGCTTGGAGGGGTTCAAAACAGATACGCAGTATTTT. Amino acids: CASSLEGFKTDTQYF.

Written as DNA, the CDR3 is TGCGCCAGCAGCTTTAGGCGGGGGGGACACAATGAGCAGTTCTTC. Protein product: CASSFRRGGHNEQFF. This chain links TRBV5-1 with TRBJ2-1, with TRBD2 matching 9 bases. With 2 bases clipped from V and 5 bases from J, the junction kept 5 bases outside the gene matches. The germline V gene has CDR1 SGHRS and CDR2 YFSETQ. This CDR3 is built from 15 residues. Supplemented by reference TRBV5-1 and TRBJ2-1, the full variable domain reads KAGVTQTPRYLIKTRGQQVTLSCSPISGHRSVSWYQQTPGQGLQFLFEYFSETQRNKGNFPGRFSGRQFSNSRSEMNVSTLELGDSALYLCASSFRRGGHNEQFFGPGTRLTVL.

In DNA form, the CDR3 reads TGTGCCAGCAGCTCTCGGGTGCGGGGGACCCAGTACTTC. It yields the protein CASSSRVRGTQYF. The genes are TRBV7-2 and TRBJ2-5, with D possibly TRBD2 on 6 matching bases. The ends were cut back, 4 bases at V and 7 bases at J, with 13 bases in the middle. This CDR3 is 13 amino acids long. Germline-derived CDR1 and CDR2 are SGHTA and FQGNSA.

Written as DNA, the CDR3 is TGTGCCAGCAGTGAACGACGGGGTCAGCCCCAGCATTTT. Translating it yields CASSERRGQPQHF. This chain uses TRBV6-1 with TRBJ1-5; D unresolved. Trimming left V 2 bases short and J 6 bases short, with 8 bases between. The CDR3 loop spans 13 amino acids. The germline CDR1 and CDR2 sequences are MNHNS and SASEGT.

This CDR3 reads CASSSGGEGVSAAFF. Here the CDR3 DNA reads TGTGCCAGCAGCTCGGGGGGGGAAGGGGTCTCTGCAGCTTTCTTT. This chain joins TRBV5-4 and TRBJ1-1, with D possibly TRBD1 on 5 matching bases. Trimming cost V 3 bases and J 10 bases, with 22 bases left between them. There are 15 residues in the CDR3. Per germline, CDR1 SGHNT and CDR2 YYREEE (reference sequence). Filled out from reference TRBV5-4 and TRBJ1-1, the complete variable domain reads ETGVTQSPTHLIKTRGQQVTLRCSSQSGHNTVSWYQQALGQGPQFIFQYYREEENGRGNFPPRFSGLQFPNYSSELNVNALELDDSALYLCASSSGGEGVSAAFFGQGTRLTVV.

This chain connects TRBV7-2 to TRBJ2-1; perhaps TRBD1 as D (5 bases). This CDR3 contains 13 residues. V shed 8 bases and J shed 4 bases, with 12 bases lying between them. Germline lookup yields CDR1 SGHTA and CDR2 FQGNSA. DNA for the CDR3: TGTGCCAGCGGACCTAGACAGTACAATGAGCAGTTCTTC. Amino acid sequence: CASGPRQYNEQFF.

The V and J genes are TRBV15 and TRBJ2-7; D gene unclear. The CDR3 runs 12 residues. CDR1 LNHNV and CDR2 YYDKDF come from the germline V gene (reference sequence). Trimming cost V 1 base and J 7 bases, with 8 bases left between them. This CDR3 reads CATSRGVGEQYF. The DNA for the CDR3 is TGTGCCACCAGCAGAGGTGTCGGGGAGCAGTACTTC.

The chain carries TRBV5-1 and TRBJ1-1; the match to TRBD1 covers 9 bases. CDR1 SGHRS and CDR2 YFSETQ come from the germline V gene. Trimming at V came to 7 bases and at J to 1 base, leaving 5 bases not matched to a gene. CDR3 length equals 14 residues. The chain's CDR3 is CASAGQGSNTEAFF. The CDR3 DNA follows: TGCGCCAGCGCCGGACAGGGGTCGAACACTGAAGCTTTCTTT.

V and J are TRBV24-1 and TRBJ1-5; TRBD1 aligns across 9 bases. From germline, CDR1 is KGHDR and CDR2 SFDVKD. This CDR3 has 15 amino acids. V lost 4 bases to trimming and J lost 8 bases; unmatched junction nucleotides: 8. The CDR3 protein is CATSDPTGGGEPQHF. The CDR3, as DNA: TGTGCCACCAGTGACCCTACAGGGGGCGGAGAGCCCCAGCATTTT.